The sequence of this T cell receptor (beta chain) was determined in a study of T-cell memory formation after mild COVID-19. Whole-study results and caveats: While clones contracting from day 15 to 85 were balanced between CD4 and CD8, later expanders leaned CD4+. Some SARS-CoV-2-responding clones were already detected in memory before infection.

TCRalpha and TCRbeta libraries used 5'RACE with constant-segment primers and UMIs. TCRdb passed the 5' RACE reads through MiXCR, listing each CDR3 protein once. The sample lists approximately 210,000 distinct CDR3 sequences, approximately 30% occurring once. Remarks on this clonotype: No antigen is known for it.

The receptor's source is an adult woman who had mild COVID-19 (a few samples of this study predate the infection). Cell type and time point are not known. Sequenced material: PBMCs or a T cell subset sorted from them (not recorded which).

The CDR3 DNA follows: TGTGCCAGCTCACCCAGGGAGATGACCCAGTACTTC. Protein sequence: CASSPREMTQYF. V usage is TRBV18 and J usage is TRBJ2-5; D tentatively fits TRBD1 or TRBD2 (5 bases each). Looked up from germline, CDR1 is KGHSH and CDR2 is LQKENI. The ends were cut back, 3 bases at V and 7 bases at J, with 9 bases in the middle. There are 12 residues in the CDR3.